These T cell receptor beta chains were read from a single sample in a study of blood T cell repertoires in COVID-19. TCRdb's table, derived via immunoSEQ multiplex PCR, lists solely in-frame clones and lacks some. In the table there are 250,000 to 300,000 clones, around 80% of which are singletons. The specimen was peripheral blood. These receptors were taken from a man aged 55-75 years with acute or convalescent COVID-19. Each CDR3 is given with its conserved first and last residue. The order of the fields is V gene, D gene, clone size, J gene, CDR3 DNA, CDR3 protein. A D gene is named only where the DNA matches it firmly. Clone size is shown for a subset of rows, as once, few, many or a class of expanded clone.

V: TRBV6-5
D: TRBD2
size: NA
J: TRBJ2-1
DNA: TGTGCCAGCACTCCTGGGACTAGCGGGGGTCAGTTCTTC
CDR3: CASTPGTSGGQFF

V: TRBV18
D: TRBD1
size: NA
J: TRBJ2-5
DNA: TGTGCCAGCTCACCAGTCGCAGGGGGCGGAGAGACCCAGTACTTC
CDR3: CASSPVAGGGETQYF

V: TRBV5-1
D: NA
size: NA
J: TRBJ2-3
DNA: TGCGCCAGCAGCTTTCGGTCAGATACGCAGTATTTT
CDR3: CASSFRSDTQYF

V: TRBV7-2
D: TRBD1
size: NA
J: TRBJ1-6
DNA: TGTGCCAGCAGCTGGGACAGCAGCTCCTATAATTCACCCCTCCACTTT
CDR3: CASSWDSSSYNSPLHF

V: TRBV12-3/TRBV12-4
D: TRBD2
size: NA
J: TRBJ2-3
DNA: TGTGCCAGCAGTGGTAGCGGGAGAGGTACGCAGTATTTT
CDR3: CASSGSGRGTQYF

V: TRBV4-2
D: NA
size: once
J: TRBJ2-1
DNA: TGTGCCAGCAGCTTATCCTCTGCGGGAAGGACCTACAATGAGCAGTTCTTC
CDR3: CASSLSSAGRTYNEQFF

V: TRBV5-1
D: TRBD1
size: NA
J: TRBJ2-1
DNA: TGCGCCAGCAGCTTGGTTGTGACAGGGGTCATCCATGAGCAGTTCTTC
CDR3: CASSLVVTGVIHEQFF

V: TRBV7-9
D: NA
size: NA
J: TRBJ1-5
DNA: TGTGCCAGCAGCTCCGGAGCCGTTGAAGCCCAGCATTTT
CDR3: CASSSGAVEAQHF

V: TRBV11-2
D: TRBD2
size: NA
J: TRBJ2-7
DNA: TGTGCCAGCAGGTCGACTAGCGGGAGTTCTCTCGAGCAGTACTTC
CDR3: CASRSTSGSSLEQYF

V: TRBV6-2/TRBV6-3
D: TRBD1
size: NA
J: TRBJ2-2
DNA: TGTGCCAGCAGTTACCCCCGACAGGGGGTTAGGGCCGGGGAGCTGTTTTTT
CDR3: CASSYPRQGVRAGELFF

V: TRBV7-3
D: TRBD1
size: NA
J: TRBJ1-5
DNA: TGTGCCAGCAGCTTCCGGGACAGGGGGCCTAATTATAGCAATCAGCCCCAGCATTTT
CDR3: CASSFRDRGPNYSNQPQHF

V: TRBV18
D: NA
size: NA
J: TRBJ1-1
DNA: TGTGCCAGCTCACCAGACAGGCTGAACACTGAAGCTTTCTTT
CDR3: CASSPDRLNTEAFF

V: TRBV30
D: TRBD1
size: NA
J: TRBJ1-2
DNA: TGTGCCTGGAGACCTGGACAGGGCGGTGGCTACACCTTC
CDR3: CAWRPGQGGGYTF

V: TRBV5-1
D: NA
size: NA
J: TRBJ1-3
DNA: TGCGCCAGCAGCTTGGCCGTATCTGGAAACACCATATATTTT
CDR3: CASSLAVSGNTIYF

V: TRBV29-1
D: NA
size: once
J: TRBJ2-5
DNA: TGCAGCGTCCTGGGGCCTCAAGAGACCCAGTACTTC
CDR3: CSVLGPQETQYF

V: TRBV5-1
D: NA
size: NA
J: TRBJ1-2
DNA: TGCGCCAGCAGCTTGGCGGTTCGGAGGGACTATGGCTACACCTTC
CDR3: CASSLAVRRDYGYTF

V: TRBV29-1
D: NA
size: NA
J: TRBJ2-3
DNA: TGCAGCGTTGTTGAGGGCGGGACAGATACGCAGTATTTT
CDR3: CSVVEGGTDTQYF

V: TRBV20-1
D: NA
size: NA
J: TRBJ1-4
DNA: TGCAGTGCTAGTCTGGCCACGGGAGATGAAAAACTGTTTTTT
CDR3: CSASLATGDEKLFF

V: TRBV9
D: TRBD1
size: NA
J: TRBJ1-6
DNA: TGTGCCAGCAGCGTATCGTCGGGACAGTCTAATTCACCCCTCCACTTT
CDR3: CASSVSSGQSNSPLHF

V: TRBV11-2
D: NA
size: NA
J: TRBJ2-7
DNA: TGTGCCAGCACCAACGCTCGAGGCGAGCAGTACTTC
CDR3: CASTNARGEQYF

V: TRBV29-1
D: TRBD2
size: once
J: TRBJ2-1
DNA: TGCAGCGTTCGCGGGCGGGGGGCAATTCATGAGCAGTTCTTC
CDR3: CSVRGRGAIHEQFF

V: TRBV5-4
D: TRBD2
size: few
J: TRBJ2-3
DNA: TGTGCCAGCAGCGCCGGAGGAGCGGGGGGCACAGATACGCAGTATTTT
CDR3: CASSAGGAGGTDTQYF

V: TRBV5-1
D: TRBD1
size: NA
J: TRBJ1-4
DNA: TGCGCCAGCAGTTCCAGGGACAGGGGGCGCTCGGCTAATGAAAAACTGTTTTTT
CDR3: CASSSRDRGRSANEKLFF

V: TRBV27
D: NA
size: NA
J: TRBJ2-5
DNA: TGTGCCAGCAGTTCCCCCCGGAGGTGGGAGACCCAGTACTTC
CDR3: CASSSPRRWETQYF

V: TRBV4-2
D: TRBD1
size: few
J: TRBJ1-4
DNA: TGTGCCAGCACCCCTACCTCGGGACAGGTTGCAACTAATGAAAAACTGTTTTTT
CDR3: CASTPTSGQVATNEKLFF

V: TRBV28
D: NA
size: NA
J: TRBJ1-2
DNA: TGTGCCAGCAGTCTTCTTCAGGGGCACTTGGCTATGGGCTACACCTTC
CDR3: CASSLLQGHLAMGYTF

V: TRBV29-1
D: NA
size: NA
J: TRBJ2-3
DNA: TGCAGCGTTGAAGGAGGCAGGGGTGCAGATACGCAGTATTTT
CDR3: CSVEGGRGADTQYF

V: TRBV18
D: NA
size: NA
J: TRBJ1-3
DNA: TGTGCCAGCTCACCCGGGATGACTTACTCTGGAAACACCATATATTTT
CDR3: CASSPGMTYSGNTIYF

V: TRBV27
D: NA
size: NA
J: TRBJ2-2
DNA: TGTGCCAGCAGGCAGGGTGGCACCGGGGAGCTGTTTTTT
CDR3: CASRQGGTGELFF

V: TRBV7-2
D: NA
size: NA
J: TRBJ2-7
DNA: TGTGCCAGCAGCTTAGAGGGGATCTTCTACGAGCAGTACTTC
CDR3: CASSLEGIFYEQYF

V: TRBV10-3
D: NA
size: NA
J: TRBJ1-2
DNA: TGTGCCATCAGGACGGGTCTGGAAGGCTACACCTTC
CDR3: CAIRTGLEGYTF

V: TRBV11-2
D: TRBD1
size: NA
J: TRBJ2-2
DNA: TGTGCCAGCAGCTTTCTCCAGGGGGACACCGGGGAGCTGTTTTTT
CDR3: CASSFLQGDTGELFF

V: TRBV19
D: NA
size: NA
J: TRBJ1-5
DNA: TGTGCCAGTAGTATTCGGCGGGGGGACAATCAGCCCCAGCATTTT
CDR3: CASSIRRGDNQPQHF

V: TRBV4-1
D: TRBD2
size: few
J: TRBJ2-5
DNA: TGCGCCAGCAGCCACCTACTAGCGGGAGGGGGGGAGACCCAGTACTTC
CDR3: CASSHLLAGGGETQYF

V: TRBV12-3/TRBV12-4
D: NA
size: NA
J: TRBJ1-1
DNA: TGTGCCGGCAGTTTTTACAGCCAGCAGGAAGCTTTCTTT
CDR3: CAGSFYSQQEAFF

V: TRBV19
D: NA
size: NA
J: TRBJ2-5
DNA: TGTGCCAGTAGTGTTTTAGGGTGGAGAGGGGAGGAGACAGAGACCCAGTACTTC
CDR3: CASSVLGWRGEETETQYF

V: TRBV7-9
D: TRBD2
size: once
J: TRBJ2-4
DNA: TGTGCCAGCAGCTCAAACGGGAGGTTGGGCAAAAACATTCAGTACTTC
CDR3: CASSSNGRLGKNIQYF

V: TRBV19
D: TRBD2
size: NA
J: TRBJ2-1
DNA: TGTGCCAGTAACCCTAGCGGGAGTGTTAATGAGCAGTTCTTC
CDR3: CASNPSGSVNEQFF

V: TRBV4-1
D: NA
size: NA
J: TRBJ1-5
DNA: TGCGCCAGCAGTCGCGGAACCCTCAATCAGCCCCAGCATTTT
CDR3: CASSRGTLNQPQHF

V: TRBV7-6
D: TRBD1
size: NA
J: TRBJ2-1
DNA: TGTGCCAGCAGCTTAGGGTACAGGGGGCGGAAGAATGAGCAGTTCTTC
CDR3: CASSLGYRGRKNEQFF

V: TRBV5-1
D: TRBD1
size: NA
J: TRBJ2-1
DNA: TGCGCCAGCAGCTTGGACACAGGGGCCCCTGAGCAGTTCTTC
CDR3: CASSLDTGAPEQFF

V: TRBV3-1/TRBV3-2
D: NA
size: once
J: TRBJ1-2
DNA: TGTGCCAGCAGCACGTCGGGGTCCAACTATGGCTACACCTTC
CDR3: CASSTSGSNYGYTF

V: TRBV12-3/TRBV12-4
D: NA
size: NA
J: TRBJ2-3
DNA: TGTGCCAGCAGCCGCTATGATACGCAGTATTTT
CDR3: CASSRYDTQYF

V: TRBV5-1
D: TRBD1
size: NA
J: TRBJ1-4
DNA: TGCGCCAGCAGCCTGGGGGGGCAGGGGGCGTCGGGAACTAATGAAAAACTGTTTTTT
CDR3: CASSLGGQGASGTNEKLFF

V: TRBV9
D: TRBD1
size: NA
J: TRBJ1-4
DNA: TGTGCCAGCAGCCCTCGAGGGACAGGAGGGTTGTTTTTT
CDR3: CASSPRGTGGLFF

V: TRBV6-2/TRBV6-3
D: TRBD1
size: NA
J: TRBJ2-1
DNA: TGTGCCAGCAGTTACTCGGACAGGGCAGGCTACAATGAGCAGTTCTTC
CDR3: CASSYSDRAGYNEQFF

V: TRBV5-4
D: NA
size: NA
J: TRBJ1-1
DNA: TGTGCCAGCAGCTTGGCTGGGAGGACGGACACTGAAGCTTTCTTT
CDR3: CASSLAGRTDTEAFF

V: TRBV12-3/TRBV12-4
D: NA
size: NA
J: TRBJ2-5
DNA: TGTGCCAGCAGTTACAGGATTGACGGGACCCAGTACTTC
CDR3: CASSYRIDGTQYF

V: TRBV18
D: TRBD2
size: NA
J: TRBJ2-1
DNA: TGTGCCAGCTCACCTCCGGGACTAGCGGGAGCCTACAATGAGCAGTTCTTC
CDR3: CASSPPGLAGAYNEQFF

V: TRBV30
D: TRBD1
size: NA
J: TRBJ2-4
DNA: TGTGCCTGGAGTGTAGGAGGACAGGGGGGGACCAAAAACATTCAGTACTTC
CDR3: CAWSVGGQGGTKNIQYF

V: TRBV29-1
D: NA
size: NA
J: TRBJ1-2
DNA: TGCAGCGTTGAAATTTTCGCAGGGAAAGGCTACACCTTC
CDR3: CSVEIFAGKGYTF

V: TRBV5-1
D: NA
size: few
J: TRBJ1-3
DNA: TGCGCCAGCAGCTTGGGGACCCGGGGGAACACCATATATTTT
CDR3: CASSLGTRGNTIYF

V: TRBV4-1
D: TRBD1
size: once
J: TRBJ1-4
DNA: TGCGCCAGCAGCCCCGGAGGGACAGGGAGAAATGAAAAACTGTTTTTT
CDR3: CASSPGGTGRNEKLFF